The clone carrying this T cell receptor beta chain was counted at least ten times. Peripheral blood from each donor was collected in a volume of about 10 milliliters. This CDR3 has 16 residues. In germline, CDR1 is MNHEY, CDR2 SVGEGT. The V and J ends lost 0 bases and 0 bases respectively, with 11 bases between them. A second PCR of about 6 to 12 cycles used a sample-barcoded 5' primer and a J-beta primer mix. TCRdb independently ran MiXCR on the 5' RACE reads; one entry per CDR3 protein. The sample includes approximately 1.5 million distinct CDR3 sequences, approximately 39% of them seen just once. The sample is drawn from a study of blood T cells in healthy people across ages.

The clonotype was recovered from a woman younger than 35 in good health. The rearrangement links TRBV6-2 or TRBV6-3 to TRBJ1-2; D possibly corresponds to TRBD1 (5 bases). Sequenced material: blood. CDR3 in amino acids: CASSYSGEPSNYGYTF. The CDR3 DNA reads TGTGCCAGCAGTTACTCGGGGGAACCGTCTAACTATGGCTACACCTTC.